This T cell receptor beta chain was sequenced for a study of shared clonotypes between healthy human individuals. Study outcomes and limitations: Although depth was large, rarefaction showed that sequencing of the sorted subsets was incomplete. Having only a few donors restricted how much genetic and exposure-history diversity was captured.

V lost 2 bases to trimming and J lost 3 bases; unmatched junction nucleotides: 11. This CDR3 is built from 18 residues. Germline V gene lookup returns CDR1 MNHNS and CDR2 SASEGT. The assay was immunoSEQ multiplex PCR, and TCRdb's table has in-frame clones only and misses some. The table records roughly 2 million clones, 90% to 95% of them present only once. With respect to this clone: Its antigen is undetermined.

Source material: naive CD4+ T cells sorted from blood. Described subset: CD45RA+ positively selected. The rearrangement uses TRBV6-1 and TRBJ1-5, with 9 positions matching TRBD1. The source is a man between 18 and 29 years old in good health. CDR3 coding DNA: TGTGCCAGCAGTGAAAGGAGGGGACAGGGCAAAGCCAATCAGCCCCAGCATTTT. Translated: CASSERRGQGKANQPQHF.